The present T cell receptor (beta chain) was sequenced within a study of blood T cell repertoires in COVID-19. Clones were sequenced by immunoSEQ multiplex PCR, and TCRdb holds only the in-frame ones, with some missing. This table holds roughly 180,000 clones, approximately 85% found once. Trimming took off 3 bases at V and 0 bases at J, with 12 bases between the two ends. Germline V CDR1 and CDR2: SGHAT, FQNNGV. This CDR3 has 16 amino acids. This clonotype was sampled from a man aged 55 to 70 who had recovered from COVID-19. The sequencing sample was made of peripheral blood. V usage is TRBV11-2 and J usage is TRBJ1-3, with D possibly TRBD1 on 6 matching bases. The CDR3 loop reads CASSFDRSFSGNTIYF. CDR3 nucleotides: TGTGCCAGCAGCTTCGACAGGTCTTTCTCTGGAAACACCATATATTTT.